Detailed here is one TCR beta chain. Its recognized antigen is unknown. There are no base qualities to consult, and no much larger clone falls within one base. This sample stems from a study of identical twins (TCRdb year 2016). At the level of the whole study: To test whether fetal clonotypes persist, the study used deep sequencing on TCR alpha and beta repertoires from monozygotic twins, unrelated adults of various ages, and cord blood. Replicate twin experiments were performed at different times using different library preparation protocols to rule out contamination.

Points the paper makes about the study in general: Invariant T cells such as MAIT and iNKT could partly confound zero-insertion analyses, though diverse VJ usage argued against this for most clonotypes. Because the same donors could not be followed over many years, the conclusions depended on cross-sectional statistical analysis. Recombination models systematically underestimated out-of-frame TCR alpha sharing in monozygotic twins but agreed with sharing between unrelated individuals. Compared with coincidental sharing between unrelated individuals, out-of-frame TCR alpha sequences shared between twins had an excess of sequences with low generation probability. Fewer insertions were carried by abundant cord blood beta clonotypes, a similar but weaker trend appeared in young adult naive repertoires, and no such trend appeared in memory repertoires. Excess twin sharing in beta out-of-frame sequences was weaker because fewer shared sequences lowered the signal-to-noise ratio.

Every donor was a healthy Caucasian. The twin cohort comprised three pairs of female monozygotic twins, all aged about 18 to 29 years. Miltenyi CD45RO+ enrichment and human naive T-cell isolation kits were used to isolate memory (CD45RO+) and naive T cells from PBMC. Libraries were constructed by 5' RACE. Instrument on record: Illumina HiSeq 2000. A universal primer binding site was introduced by template switching, and a unique molecular identifier was present in the final cDNA, enabling accurate counting of TCR cDNA molecules. Specific primers in the conserved constant-segment region were used to synthesize first-strand cDNA for TCR alpha and beta chains. To control for contamination, every cDNA library was double barcoded, receiving both a SMART-Mk sample barcode and Illumina barcodes. TruSeq adapter sequences and Illumina sample barcodes were added in two successive PCR steps. The Illumina HiSeq platform was used with custom primers to sequence TCR alpha and beta cDNA libraries. In the paper's pipeline: MiGEC was used to process raw reads and extract unique molecular identifiers, and MiXCR was used to find CDR3 positions. For each individual, recombination models were inferred using an EM algorithm with the repgenHMM and IGoR tools. Shared clonotype analysis was performed with the tcR package in R, normalizing sharing by the product of cloneset sizes. Out-of-frame nonproductive sequences were analyzed to study raw recombination free of thymic and clonal selection effects. TCRdb handled the public reads itself, with Q25 trimming in fastp and clone calling in MiXCR, and kept productive beta chains. Each entry is one CDR3 protein sequence, shown with its most common DNA and genes. These V and J calls derive from TCRdb rather than the authors' analysis. The sample has under 250,000 distinct CDR3 sequences on record, about 7.5% of them singletons. The ten largest clones represent around 1.8% of the sample.

Relative to germline, V is 2 bases shorter and J is 1 base shorter, with 8 bases between their ends. The CDR3 goes from the cysteine to the phenylalanine over 14 residues. Only CDR3 DNA remains: 42 bases, in frame from the first base. These data also formed part of another study, on yellow fever vaccine responses in identical twins. The second study, in turn, reports: The T cell response to vaccination in identical twins was reported by the authors to appear partly convergent and partly personalized. The study precisely tracked vaccine-responding T cell clones in identical twins.

This chain joins TRBV12-3 or TRBV12-4 to TRBJ1-2, with the D gene too uncertain to name. The receptor was isolated from a woman aged 18 to 35 in good health. Sample: memory (CD45RO+) T cells sorted from blood. The cell subset or site label, read with the paper, signifies: CD45RO+ enriched T cells. The bases read TGTGCCAGCAGTTTAAATCTGGGTAACTATGGCTACACCTTC. This gives the protein CASSLNLGNYGYTF.